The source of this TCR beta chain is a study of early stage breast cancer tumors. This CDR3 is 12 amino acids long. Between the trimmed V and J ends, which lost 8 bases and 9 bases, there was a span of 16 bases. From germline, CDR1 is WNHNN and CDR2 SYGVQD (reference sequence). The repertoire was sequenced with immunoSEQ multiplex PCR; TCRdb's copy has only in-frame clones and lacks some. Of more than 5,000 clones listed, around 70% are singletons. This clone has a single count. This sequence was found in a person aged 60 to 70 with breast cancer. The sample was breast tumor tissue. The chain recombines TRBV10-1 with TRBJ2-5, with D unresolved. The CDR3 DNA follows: TGCGCCAGCTCCATAACCCGGTCTCCCCAGTACTTC. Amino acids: CASSITRSPQYF.